One and the same sample provided the 2 T cell receptor beta chains below, sequenced in a study of blood T cell repertoires in COVID-19. Sequencing was performed with immunoSEQ multiplex PCR; in TCRdb, only in-frame clones are kept and a portion is missing. This sample carries around 63,000 clones, roughly 90% of them seen once, and the ten largest clones take roughly 1.2%. The source material was peripheral blood. The receptors derive from a woman aged 55-75 years with acute or convalescent COVID-19.

V usage is TRBV5-1 and J usage is TRBJ2-3, with 8 bases lining up with TRBD2. The CDR3 spans 15 residues. Trimming took 6 bases from V and 6 from J; bases not matched to a gene: 12. The V gene's germline CDR1 is SGHRS and CDR2 YFSETQ. In DNA, the CDR3 is TGCGCCAGCAAGCTTGACGCGGGAGGCGCGGATACGCAGTATTTT. Its protein is CASKLDAGGADTQYF.

The V gene is TRBV5-1, the J gene TRBJ1-2; possibly TRBD1 for D (5 bases). The CDR3 totals 15 residues. With 0 bases removed from V and 7 bases from J, the gap between germline ends came to 16 bases. Germline CDR1 SGHRS, CDR2 YFSETQ. The CDR3 DNA reads as TGCGCCAGCAGCTTGGAAAGTTCAGGGTTTGGTGGCTACACCTTC. It translates to CASSLESSGFGGYTF.